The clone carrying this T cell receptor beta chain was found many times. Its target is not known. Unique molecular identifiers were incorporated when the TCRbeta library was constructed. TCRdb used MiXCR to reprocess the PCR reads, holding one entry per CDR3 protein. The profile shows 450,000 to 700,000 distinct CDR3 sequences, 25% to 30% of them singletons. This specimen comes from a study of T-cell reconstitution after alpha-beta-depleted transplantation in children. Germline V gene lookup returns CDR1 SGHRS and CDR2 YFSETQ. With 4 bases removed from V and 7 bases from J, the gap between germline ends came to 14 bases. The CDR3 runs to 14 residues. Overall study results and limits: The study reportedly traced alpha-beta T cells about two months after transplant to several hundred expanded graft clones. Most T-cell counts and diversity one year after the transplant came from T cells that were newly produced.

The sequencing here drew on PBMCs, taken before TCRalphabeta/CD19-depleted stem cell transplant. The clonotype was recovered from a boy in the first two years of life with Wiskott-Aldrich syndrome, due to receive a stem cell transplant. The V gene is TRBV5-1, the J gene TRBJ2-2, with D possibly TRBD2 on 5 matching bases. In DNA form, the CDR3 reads TGCGCCAGCAGCGAAGCGGCATCGGGCGGGGAGCTGTTTTTT. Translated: CASSEAASGGELFF.